This TCR beta chain was captured by sequencing in a study of blood T cell repertoires in COVID-19. Germline loops: CDR1 MRHNA, CDR2 SNTAGT. This CDR3 has 15 residues. J gave up 2 bases and V 0 bases, and 1 base lay outside the gene matches. Authors' methods: Amplification from reference gene primers served as the basis for estimated nucleated cell counts. The data were produced by immunoSEQ multiplex PCR, yet TCRdb's version contains in-frame clones alone and is incomplete. That table supplies the V and J calls and clone size; D and trimming were determined from the DNA. The data contain 89,000 or so clones, 90% to 95% of them singletons.

Sequencing used peripheral blood. This TCR came from a human donor with active COVID-19. The donor label of this sample is uncertain. The J gene is TRBJ2-3, the V gene TRBV6-4, with 8 bases identical to TRBD1. This chain's CDR3 is CASSDSDRATDTQYF. In DNA, the CDR3 is TGTGCCAGCAGTGACTCGGACAGGGCCACAGATACGCAGTATTTT.